This T cell receptor (beta chain) was recorded in a study of blood T cell repertoires in COVID-19. About the research overall: Sites across the United States, Italy and Spain contributed samples from acute and convalescent COVID-19.

Data came from immunoSEQ multiplex PCR; TCRdb stores just in-frame clones and leaves some out. The sample shows about 140,000 clones, over 60% of them seen only once. Everyone who took part was about 18 to 90 years old, and they came from roughly 25 US areas. Participants were placed into cohorts based on the clinical history they reported. The sample comprised PBMCs or T cells enriched from blood (not recorded which). The TCR comes from a woman aged 50 to 60 who had recovered from COVID-19.

This CDR3 is CASSQGQGRETQYF. CDR3 in DNA: TGCGCCAGCAGCCAAGGACAGGGACGCGAGACCCAGTACTTC. V usage is TRBV4-1 and J usage is TRBJ2-5; 7 bases align to TRBD1. Losses at the gene ends were 1 base for V and 5 bases for J; bases not matched to a gene: 4. The CDR3 has 14 amino acids. Germline CDR1 reads MGHRA; CDR2 reads YSYEKL.